These 3 T cell receptor beta chains were sequenced from one sample in a study of blood T cell repertoires in COVID-19. Data came from immunoSEQ multiplex PCR; TCRdb stores just in-frame clones and leaves some out. The sample carries about 300,000 clones, around 90% recorded once. Sequenced sample: peripheral blood. These receptors all stem from a man between 65 and 85 years old with acute or convalescent COVID-19.

About this clone: This CDR3 is also generated by other DNA sequences in the sample. The chain links TRBV28 to TRBJ1-5; no reliable D call. Germline CDR1 is MDHEN and CDR2 is SYDVKM. Trimming left V 3 bases short and J 4 bases short, with 4 bases between. The CDR3 runs to 12 residues. The CDR3 DNA is TGTGCCAGCAGTTTTCGGAATCAGCCCCAGCATTTT. Translating gives CASSFRNQPQHF.

The V and J genes are TRBV5-1 and TRBJ1-2, with D perhaps matching TRBD1 (5 bases). The CDR3 covers 14 residues. The germline V gene encodes CDR1 SGHRS and CDR2 YFSETQ. Between the trimmed V and J ends, which lost 6 bases and 4 bases, there was a span of 16 bases. The CDR3 nucleotides are TGCGCCAGCACCAACCCGGGGGGACCCTATGGCTACACCTTC. Translated, it gives CASTNPGGPYGYTF.

This clone was observed a few times. The chain employs TRBV10-1 and TRBJ2-1; possibly TRBD2 for D (5 bases). The V end was cut by 4 bases, the J end by 9 bases, with 13 bases between. Germline lookup yields CDR1 WNHNN and CDR2 SYGVQD (reference sequence). The CDR3 is 13 residues long. As DNA, the CDR3 is TGCGCCAGCAGTGCGGTAGCGAGTGCTGAGCAGTTCTTC. This codes for CASSAVASAEQFF.